The entry below gives a single TCR beta chain sequence along with its context. Its antigen remains unidentified. There are no base qualities to consult, and no much larger clone falls within one base. This record comes from a study of control samples from healthy donors and cancer patients (dated by TCRdb to the early 2020s). The library relied on the immunoSEQ multiplex PCR assay. As stored in TCRdb, this immuneACCESS dataset retains in-frame rearrangements with V and J assigned. A fraction of the clones does not appear; measured against another copy, unresolved V genes explain less than half of the discrepancy, and the remainder lacks a known reason. Across this sample there are tens of thousands of clones, with around 84% seen only once. The top ten clones comprise 11% of the sample. CDR1 and CDR2 are drawn from the germline V gene: LGHNA, YNFKEQ. The CDR3 sequence holds 14 residues, the cysteine and phenylalanine included. The CDR3 DNA has 42 bases and is translated from base 1. Between the V and J ends, shortened by 4 bases and 0 bases respectively, the junction contains 4 bases.

The source material was PBMCs. The chain employs TRBV4-2 and TRBJ2-6; no D gene can be assigned with confidence. This TCR was sampled from a man in his 60s with head and neck cancer. The CDR3 region reads CASSPHSGANVLTF. In nucleotides, the sequence is TGTGCCAGCAGCCCTCACTCTGGGGCCAACGTCCTGACTTTC.